The 19 T cell receptor beta chains in this list originate from one sample, sequenced in a study of control samples from healthy donors and cancer patients. Sequenced by immunoSEQ multiplex PCR; TCRdb stores in-frame clones only, minus some. Among 150,000 to 200,000 clones, approximately 90% were seen once, and the ten largest hold approximately 1.5%. Sequenced material: blood. These receptors were obtained from a man aged 25-40 years in good health.

The chain links TRBV5-1 to TRBJ1-2; D unresolved. CDR3 length: 13 residues. Germline CDR1 and CDR2: SGHRS and YFSETQ. The V and J ends lost 2 bases and 2 bases respectively, with 7 bases between them. The CDR3 DNA follows: TGCGCCAGCAGCTTTTACAAAAACTATGGCTACACCTTC. Protein product: CASSFYKNYGYTF.

For this clone: This CDR3 is also generated by other DNA sequences in the sample. The chain's CDR3 is CASSLNTGELFF. CDR3 nucleotide sequence: TGTGCCAGCAGTTTAAATACCGGGGAGCTGTTTTTT. The rearrangement uses TRBV12-3 or TRBV12-4 and TRBJ2-2; D is undetermined. The CDR3 contains 12 residues. V lost 2 bases to trimming and J lost 5 bases, with 3 bases between them.

This chain connects TRBV27 to TRBJ2-7; 9 positions agree with TRBD1. This CDR3 is built from 15 residues. After removal of 4 bases from V and 1 base from J, the junction contained 5 bases not matched to a gene. Germline V gives CDR1 MNHEY, CDR2 SMNVEV (reference sequence). The CDR3, as DNA: TGTGCCAGCAGTTCACAGGGGGCAGGGTCCTACGAGCAGTACTTC. This sequence encodes CASSSQGAGSYEQYF.

This sequence joins TRBV4-3 and TRBJ2-7; a possible D gene is TRBD2 (7 bases). CDR1 LGHNA and CDR2 YSLEER come from the germline V gene. V lost 4 bases and J lost 6, with 22 bases in between. The CDR3 has 16 amino acids. CDR3 DNA: TGCGCCAGCAGCCCGCGAGGCGGCGGGGGCCTCTCCGAGCAGTACTTC. Its protein product is CASSPRGGGGLSEQYF.

This clone appeared a single time. V is TRBV7-8 and J is TRBJ2-4; perhaps TRBD1 as D (6 bases). Trimming shortened V by 5 bases and J by 8 bases, and 7 bases separated the two germline ends. Germline lookup yields CDR1 SGHVS and CDR2 FQNEAQ. CDR3 size: 11 residues. The CDR3 coding sequence is TGTGCCAGCAGCCCAGGGGACATTCAGTACTTC. Its translation: CASSPGDIQYF.

The rearrangement uses TRBV3-1 (or the pseudogene TRBV3-2) and TRBJ2-5; 10 nucleotides line up with TRBD2. CDR3 length equals 16 residues. The germline gives CDR1 LGHDT, CDR2 YNNKEL (reference sequence). V lost 4 bases, J lost 2 bases, and 7 bases stayed unmatched. CDR3 in amino acids: CASSLRTSGGQETQYF. CDR3 in DNA: TGTGCCAGCAGCCTACGGACTAGCGGAGGTCAAGAGACCCAGTACTTC.

The DNA for the CDR3 is TGTGCCAGTAGGCCGACTAGCGGGGGGGGATGGGAAGAGACCCAGTACTTC. Its translation is CASRPTSGGGWEETQYF. The chain combines TRBV19 with TRBJ2-5, with TRBD2 matching over 14 bases. The germline gives CDR1 LNHDA, CDR2 SQIVND (reference sequence). With V trimmed by 6 bases and J by 3 bases, 9 bases remained unmatched. The CDR3 consists of 17 residues.

The chain links TRBV6-5 to TRBJ1-2; 8 positions match TRBD1. Trimming took 8 bases from V and 5 from J; bases not matched to a gene: 7. This CDR3 region has 13 residues. The V gene's germline CDR1 is MNHEY and CDR2 SVGAGI. The CDR3 loop is CASRGTGRYGYTF. The CDR3 bases are TGTGCCAGCCGGGGGACAGGACGTTATGGCTACACCTTC.

V usage is TRBV24-1 and J usage is TRBJ2-3, with 7 bases that match TRBD1. The length of the CDR3 is 15 residues. J gave up 2 bases and V 3 bases, and 4 bases lay outside the gene matches. Looked up from germline, CDR1 is KGHDR and CDR2 is SFDVKD. As DNA, the CDR3 is TGTGCCACCAGTGATCGACAGGGAGCCACAGATACGCAGTATTTT. This codes for CATSDRQGATDTQYF.

This rearrangement joins TRBV4-1 to TRBJ2-6; the D gene is possibly TRBD1 (5 bases). Germline V gene lookup returns CDR1 MGHRA and CDR2 YSYEKL. With 0 bases removed from V and 1 base from J, the gap between germline ends came to 7 bases. This CDR3 comprises 16 residues. CDR3 sequence: CASSQDQGSGANVLTF. The CDR3 nucleotides read TGCGCCAGCAGCCAAGATCAGGGTTCTGGGGCCAACGTCCTGACTTTC.

V usage is TRBV9 and J usage is TRBJ2-2; TRBD1 matches 8 bases. Germline assignment: CDR1 SGDLS and CDR2 YYNGEE. V trimming: 0 bases; J trimming: 2 bases; junction bases outside the gene matches: 3. The CDR3 extends over 16 amino acids. The CDR3 sequence: CASSVDRGRNTGELFF. The CDR3 coding sequence is TGTGCCAGCAGCGTAGACAGGGGGAGAAACACCGGGGAGCTGTTTTTT.

The V and J genes are TRBV7-8 and TRBJ1-2; D not resolved. Germline values: CDR1 SGHVS, CDR2 FQNEAQ. V lost 4 bases and J lost 8, with 20 bases in between. The CDR3 extends over 15 amino acids. The CDR3 bases are TGTGCCAGCAGCTCCCACGCAAATCGGGTCGGCGGCTACACCTTC. It is translated as CASSSHANRVGGYTF.

The rearrangement links TRBV5-1 to TRBJ2-2; D call uncertain. The V and J ends lost 4 bases and 2 bases respectively, with 12 bases between them. The CDR3 is made up of 15 amino acids. Germline CDR1 is SGHRS and CDR2 is YFSETQ. CDR3 region: CASSVGKTNTGELFF. CDR3 bases: TGCGCCAGCAGCGTGGGGAAAACAAACACCGGGGAGCTGTTTTTT.

This clone was recorded once. V usage is TRBV14 and J usage is TRBJ2-1; maybe TRBD1 (5 bases). The CDR3 length is 14 residues. Per the germline V gene, CDR1 is SGHDN and CDR2 is FVKESK. V was clipped by 3 bases and J by 4 bases, with 10 bases between them. The CDR3 DNA is TGTGCCAGCAGCCACGTAGGGGCTTACAATGAGCAGTTCTTC. Its protein is CASSHVGAYNEQFF.

The chain employs TRBV27 and TRBJ2-5, with a tentative D call TRBD1 (5 bases). Germline assignment: CDR1 MNHEY and CDR2 SMNVEV (reference sequence). The V and J ends lost 0 bases and 0 bases respectively, with 8 bases between them. This CDR3 has 15 amino acids. DNA for the CDR3: TGTGCCAGCAGTTTATCCCGACAGTACCAAGAGACCCAGTACTTC. Amino acid sequence: CASSLSRQYQETQYF.

V gene TRBV5-1 combines with J gene TRBJ2-3; D ambiguous. V lost 5 bases and J 3 bases, leaving 4 bases between the germline ends. The CDR3 is made up of 11 amino acids. Germline lookup yields CDR1 SGHRS and CDR2 YFSETQ. CDR3 sequence reads: CASRPTDTQYF. Written as DNA, the CDR3 is TGCGCCAGCAGGCCGACAGATACGCAGTATTTT.

This clone has a single count. The V call is TRBV19, the J call TRBJ2-3, with 9 positions matching TRBD1. Looked up from germline, CDR1 is LNHDA and CDR2 is SQIVND (reference sequence). The junction had 9 bases not matched to a gene; V was cut back by 9 bases and J by 2 bases. CDR3 size: 15 residues. The CDR3, as DNA: TGTGCCAGACCGCGGACAGGGGATCTCACAGATACGCAGTATTTT. This translates into CARPRTGDLTDTQYF.

V and J are TRBV21-1 and TRBJ2-7; the table calls TRBD2, which could not be checked here. TRBV21-1 is annotated as a pseudogene. The CDR3 totals 14 residues. This CDR3 is CASSSGLAGYEQYF. The CDR3 bases are TGTGCCAGCAGCTCCGGACTAGCGGGATACGAGCAGTACTTC.

V usage is TRBV30 and J usage is TRBJ2-7; 7 bases are a match to TRBD2. Germline V gene data show CDR1 as GTSNPN and CDR2 as SVGIG (reference sequence). CDR3 length: 15 amino acids. V lost 3 bases and J lost 1; bases outside the gene matches: 9. The CDR3 is CAWRTQGRASYEQYF. The DNA of the CDR3 is TGTGCCTGGAGAACACAAGGGAGGGCGTCCTACGAGCAGTACTTC.